This T cell receptor (beta chain) was sequenced in a study of identical twins. This clonotype was observed at least ten times. TCRdb used MiXCR to reprocess the 5' RACE reads, holding one entry per CDR3 protein. The sample records some 200,000 distinct CDR3 sequences, approximately 8.3% being singletons. These same records also appear under a second study, on yellow fever vaccine responses in identical twins.

Material: memory (CD45RO+) T cells sorted from blood. The sequence was collected from a woman under 30 in good health.

The CDR3, as DNA: TGTGCCAGCAGCCAAGAATTCCGGCAGGGGGGTCGAACTGAAGCTTTCTTT. This gives the protein CASSQEFRQGGRTEAFF. The rearrangement links TRBV3-1 to TRBJ1-1, with 7 nucleotides matching TRBD1. This CDR3 has 17 residues. V dropped 0 bases and J dropped 5; count of bases not matched to a gene: 12. Germline V gives CDR1 LGHDT, CDR2 YNNKEL (reference sequence).